The 12 T cell receptor beta chains in this list originate from one sample, sequenced in a study of cytomegalovirus exposure and HLA in healthy donors. The study ran its PCR with 60 Vbeta and 13 Jbeta primers. Repertoires were generated with immunoSEQ multiplex PCR, while TCRdb's copy carries only in-frame clones and drops some. Among fewer than 200,000 clones listed, approximately 84% were seen once. The sample consisted of PBMCs. The receptor set was obtained from a man aged 30 to 39 in good health and CMV-seronegative.

V and J are TRBV29-1 and TRBJ2-5; D is perhaps TRBD2 (5 bases). This CDR3 contains 12 residues. V lost 8 bases and J 0 bases, leaving 10 bases between the germline ends. The germline gives CDR1 SQVTM, CDR2 ANQGSEA. This chain's CDR3 is CSSARDQETQYF. In nucleotides, the CDR3 is TGCAGCTCGGCGAGGGACCAAGAGACCCAGTACTTC.

The chain uses TRBV27 and TRBJ2-3, with 9 bases matching TRBD1. The CDR3 has 16 residues. Germline lookup yields CDR1 MNHEY and CDR2 SMNVEV (reference sequence). Trimming at V came to 5 bases and at J to 3 bases, leaving 9 bases not matched to a gene. CDR3 in DNA: TGTGCCAGCAGTGACCCCGGACAGGGGTTGACAGATACGCAGTATTTT. Translating gives CASSDPGQGLTDTQYF.

V usage is TRBV5-1 and J usage is TRBJ2-5, with 9 bases identical to TRBD2. Matching the DNA end better, TRBJ2-7 makes the J call doubtful. CDR3 length: 17 residues. Per germline, CDR1 SGHRS and CDR2 YFSETQ. The CDR3 coding sequence is TGCGCCAGCAGCAGTAGTCCGGCGGGGGGGTTCACCTACGAGCAGTACTTC. Encoded protein: CASSSSPAGGFTYEQYF.

CDR3: CASSQDLLAGEQFF. CDR3 sequence (DNA): TGTGCCAGCAGCCAAGACCTTCTAGCAGGTGAGCAGTTCTTC. The rearrangement links TRBV4-2 to TRBJ2-1; D is perhaps TRBD2 (5 bases). Germline loops: CDR1 LGHNA, CDR2 YNFKEQ. Trimming cost V 0 bases and J 9 bases, with 12 bases left between them. This CDR3 is 14 amino acids long.

This rearrangement joins TRBV5-1 to TRBJ2-2; 11 bases map to TRBD2. This CDR3 is built from 16 residues. The V and J ends lost 4 bases and 6 bases, in that order; junction bases with no gene match: 8. CDR1 SGHRS and CDR2 YFSETQ come from the germline V gene. The CDR3 region has the DNA TGCGCCAGCAGCCGTGAGGGACTAGCGGATCCCGGGGAGCTGTTTTTT. This codes for CASSREGLADPGELFF.

The V call is TRBV5-1, the J call TRBJ2-1, with D perhaps matching TRBD1 (6 bases). Germline values: CDR1 SGHRS, CDR2 YFSETQ. This CDR3 has 14 amino acids. V lost 4 bases, J lost 4 bases, and 12 bases lay in between. This chain's CDR3 is CASSRQGIYNEQFF. Here the CDR3 DNA reads TGCGCCAGCAGCAGGCAGGGGATTTACAATGAGCAGTTCTTC.

This clone has a single count. This chain joins TRBV5-1 and TRBJ2-4, with D hard to call. The germline gives CDR1 SGHRS, CDR2 YFSETQ. Trimming took off 4 bases at V and 1 base at J, with 9 bases between the two ends. CDR3 size: 14 residues. The CDR3 sequence: CASSLSVAKNIQYF. CDR3 coding DNA: TGCGCCAGCAGCCTCTCTGTTGCCAAAAACATTCAGTACTTC.

The chain has TRBV11-1 and TRBJ2-5; 12 nucleotides agree with TRBD2. J was trimmed by 5 bases and V by 3 bases; bases with no gene match: 10. The CDR3 sequence is 17 residues long. Looked up from germline, CDR1 is SGHAT and CDR2 is FQDESV (reference sequence). This chain's CDR3 is CASSFESSGGARETQYF. The CDR3 DNA reads TGTGCCAGCAGCTTTGAGTCTAGCGGGGGGGCCCGGGAGACCCAGTACTTC.

V usage is TRBV5-1 and J usage is TRBJ2-7; weak D call: TRBD2 (6 bases). Germline CDR1 SGHRS, CDR2 YFSETQ. Deletions cut 3 bases from V and 3 bases from J, with 13 bases between. The CDR3 totals 14 residues. This CDR3 is CASSSAGTDYEQYF. Here the CDR3 DNA reads TGCGCCAGCAGCTCAGCCGGGACTGACTACGAGCAGTACTTC.

This clone was seen just once. V is TRBV5-1 and J is TRBJ2-5; D gene uncertain. This CDR3 comprises 14 residues. Germline CDR1 is SGHRS and CDR2 is YFSETQ. Trimming cost V 0 bases and J 2 bases, with 8 bases left between them. The CDR3 DNA follows: TGCGCCAGCAGCTTGGCCTGGAGACAAGAGACCCAGTACTTC. It yields the protein CASSLAWRQETQYF.

The sample holds one count of this clone. The DNA for the CDR3 is TGTGCCAGCCTGGACAGAAACTATGGCTACACCTTC. Amino acids: CASLDRNYGYTF. This rearrangement joins TRBV7-8 to TRBJ1-2, with a weak D call TRBD1 (6 bases). The CDR3 sequence is 12 residues long. V was trimmed by 8 bases and J by 2 bases, leaving 9 bases between them. From germline, CDR1 is SGHVS and CDR2 FQNEAQ.

The genes are TRBV18 and TRBJ1-1, with unresolved D. CDR3 size: 13 residues. V was pared by 3 bases and J by 2 bases, with 7 bases between. Germline CDR1 reads KGHSH; CDR2 reads LQKENI. DNA of the CDR3: TGTGCCAGCTCACCGCGGGCCAACACTGAAGCTTTCTTT. Protein product: CASSPRANTEAFF. Using reference TRBV18 and TRBJ1-1 for the parts outside the CDR3, the full variable domain is NAGVMQNPRHLVRRRGQEARLRCSPMKGHSHVYWYRQLPEEGLKFMVYLQKENIIDESGMPKERFSAEFPKEGPSILRIQQVVRGDSAAYFCASSPRANTEAFFGQGTRLTVV.